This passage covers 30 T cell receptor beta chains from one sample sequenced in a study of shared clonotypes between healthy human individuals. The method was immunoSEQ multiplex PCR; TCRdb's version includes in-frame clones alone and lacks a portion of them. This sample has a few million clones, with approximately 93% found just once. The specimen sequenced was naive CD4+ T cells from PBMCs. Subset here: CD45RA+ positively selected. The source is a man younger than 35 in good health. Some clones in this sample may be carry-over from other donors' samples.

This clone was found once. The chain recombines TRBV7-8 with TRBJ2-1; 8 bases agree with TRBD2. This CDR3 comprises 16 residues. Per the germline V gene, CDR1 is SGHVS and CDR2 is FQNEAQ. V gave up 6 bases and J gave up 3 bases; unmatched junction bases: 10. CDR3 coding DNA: TGTGCCAGCAGGGGAAGCGGGAGAGCCATCTACAATGAGCAGTTCTTC. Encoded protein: CASRGSGRAIYNEQFF.

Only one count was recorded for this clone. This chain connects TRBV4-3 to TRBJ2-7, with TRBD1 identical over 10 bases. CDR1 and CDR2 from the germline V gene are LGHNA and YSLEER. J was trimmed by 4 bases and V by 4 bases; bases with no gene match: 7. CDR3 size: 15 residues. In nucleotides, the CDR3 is TGCGCCAGCAGCCGCGCCGGGACAGGGGTTTACGAGCAGTACTTC. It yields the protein CASSRAGTGVYEQYF.

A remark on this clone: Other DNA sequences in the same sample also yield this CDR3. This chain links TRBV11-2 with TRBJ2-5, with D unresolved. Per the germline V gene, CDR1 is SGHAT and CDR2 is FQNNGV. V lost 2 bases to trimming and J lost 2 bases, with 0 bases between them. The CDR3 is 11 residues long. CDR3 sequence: CASSLQETQYF. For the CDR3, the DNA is TGTGCCAGCAGCTTACAAGAGACCCAGTACTTC.

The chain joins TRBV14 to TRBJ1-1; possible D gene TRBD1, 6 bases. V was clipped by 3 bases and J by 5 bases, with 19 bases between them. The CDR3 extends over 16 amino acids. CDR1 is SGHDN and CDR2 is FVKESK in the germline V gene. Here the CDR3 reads CASSHEAYRVRTEAFF. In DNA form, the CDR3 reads TGTGCCAGCAGCCATGAGGCCTACAGGGTGAGGACTGAAGCTTTCTTT.

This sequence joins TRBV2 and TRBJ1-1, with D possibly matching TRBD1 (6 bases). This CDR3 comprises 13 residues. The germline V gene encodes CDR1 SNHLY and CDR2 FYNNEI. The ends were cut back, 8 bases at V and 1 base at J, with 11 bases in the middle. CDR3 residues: CASGQMTNTEAFF. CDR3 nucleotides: TGTGCCAGCGGACAGATGACGAACACTGAAGCTTTCTTT.

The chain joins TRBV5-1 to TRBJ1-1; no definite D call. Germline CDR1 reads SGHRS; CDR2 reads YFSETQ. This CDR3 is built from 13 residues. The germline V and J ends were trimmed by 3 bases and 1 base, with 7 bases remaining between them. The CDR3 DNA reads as TGCGCCAGCAGCTCAAACTGGAACACTGAAGCTTTCTTT. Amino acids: CASSSNWNTEAFF.

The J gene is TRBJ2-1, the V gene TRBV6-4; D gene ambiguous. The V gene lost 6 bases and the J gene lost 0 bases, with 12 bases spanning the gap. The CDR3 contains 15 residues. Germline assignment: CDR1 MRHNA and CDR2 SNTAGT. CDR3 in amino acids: CASRESPSSYNEQFF. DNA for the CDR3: TGTGCCAGCAGAGAGAGCCCAAGCTCCTACAATGAGCAGTTCTTC.

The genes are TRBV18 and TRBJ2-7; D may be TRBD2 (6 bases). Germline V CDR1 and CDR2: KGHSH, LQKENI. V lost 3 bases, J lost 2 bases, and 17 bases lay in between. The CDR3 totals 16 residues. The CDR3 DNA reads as TGTGCCAGCTCACCGACGAGTCGCGGGGCGACCTACGAGCAGTACTTC. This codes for CASSPTSRGATYEQYF. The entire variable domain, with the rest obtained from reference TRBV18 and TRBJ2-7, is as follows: NAGVMQNPRHLVRRRGQEARLRCSPMKGHSHVYWYRQLPEEGLKFMVYLQKENIIDESGMPKERFSAEFPKEGPSILRIQQVVRGDSAAYFCASSPTSRGATYEQYFGPGTRLTVT.

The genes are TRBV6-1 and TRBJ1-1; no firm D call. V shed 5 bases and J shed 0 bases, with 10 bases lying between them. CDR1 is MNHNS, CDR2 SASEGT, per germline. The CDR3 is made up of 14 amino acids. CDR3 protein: CASSQSIMNTEAFF. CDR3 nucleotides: TGTGCCAGCAGTCAAAGCATCATGAACACTGAAGCTTTCTTT.

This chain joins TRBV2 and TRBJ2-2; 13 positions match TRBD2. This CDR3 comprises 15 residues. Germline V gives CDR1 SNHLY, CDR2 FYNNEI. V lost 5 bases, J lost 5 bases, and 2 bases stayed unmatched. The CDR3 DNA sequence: TGTGCCAGCAGTCCGGGACTAGCGGGAACCGGGGAGCTGTTTTTT. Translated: CASSPGLAGTGELFF.

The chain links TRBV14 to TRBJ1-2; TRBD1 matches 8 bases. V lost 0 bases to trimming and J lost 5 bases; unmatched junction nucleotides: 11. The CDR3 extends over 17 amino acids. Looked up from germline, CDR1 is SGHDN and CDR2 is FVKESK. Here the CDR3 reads CASSQDYGQGLPYGYTF. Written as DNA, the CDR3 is TGTGCCAGCAGCCAAGATTACGGACAGGGTCTCCCTTATGGCTACACCTTC.

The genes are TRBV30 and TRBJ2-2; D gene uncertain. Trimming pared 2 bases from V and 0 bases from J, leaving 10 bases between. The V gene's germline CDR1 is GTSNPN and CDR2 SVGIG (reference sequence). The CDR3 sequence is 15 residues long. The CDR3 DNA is TGTGCCTGGAGTCGTGGGATCGCGAACACCGGGGAGCTGTTTTTT. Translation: CAWSRGIANTGELFF.

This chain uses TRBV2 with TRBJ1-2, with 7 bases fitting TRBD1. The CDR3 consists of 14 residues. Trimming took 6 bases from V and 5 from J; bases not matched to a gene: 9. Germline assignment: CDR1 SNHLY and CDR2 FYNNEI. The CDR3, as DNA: TGTGCCAGCAGAAAACAGGGGCCCGTTTATGGCTACACCTTC. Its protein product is CASRKQGPVYGYTF.

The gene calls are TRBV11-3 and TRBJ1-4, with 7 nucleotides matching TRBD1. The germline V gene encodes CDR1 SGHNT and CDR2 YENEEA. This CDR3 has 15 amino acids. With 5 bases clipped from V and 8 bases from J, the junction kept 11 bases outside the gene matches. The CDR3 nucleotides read TGTGCCAGCAGCCTTACGGGGCAGGGGGACGAAAAACTGTTTTTT. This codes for CASSLTGQGDEKLFF.

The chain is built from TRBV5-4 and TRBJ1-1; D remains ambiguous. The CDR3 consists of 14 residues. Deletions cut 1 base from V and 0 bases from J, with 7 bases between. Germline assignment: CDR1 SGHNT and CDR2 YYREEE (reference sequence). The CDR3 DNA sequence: TGTGCCAGCAGCTTGTCCGCCATGAACACTGAAGCTTTCTTT. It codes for CASSLSAMNTEAFF.

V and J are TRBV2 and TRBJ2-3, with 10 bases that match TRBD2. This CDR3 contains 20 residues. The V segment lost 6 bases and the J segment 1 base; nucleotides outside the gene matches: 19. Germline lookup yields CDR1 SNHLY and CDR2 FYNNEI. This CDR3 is CASSFTRRASGSVGTDTQYF. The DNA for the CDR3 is TGTGCCAGCAGCTTCACCCGGAGGGCTAGCGGGAGTGTCGGCACAGATACGCAGTATTTT. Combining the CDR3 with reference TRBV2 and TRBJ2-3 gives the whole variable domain EPEVTQTPSHQVTQMGQEVILRCVPISNHLYFYWYRQILGQKVEFLVSFYNNEISEKSEIFDDQFSVERPDGSNFTLKIRSTKLEDSAMYFCASSFTRRASGSVGTDTQYFGPGTRLTVL.

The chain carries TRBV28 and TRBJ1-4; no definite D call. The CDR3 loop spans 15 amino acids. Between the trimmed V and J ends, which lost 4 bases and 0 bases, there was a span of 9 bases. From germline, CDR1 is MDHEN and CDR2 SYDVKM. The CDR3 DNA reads TGTGCCAGCAGTTCGTACGGTTCAACTAATGAAAAACTGTTTTTT. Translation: CASSSYGSTNEKLFF.

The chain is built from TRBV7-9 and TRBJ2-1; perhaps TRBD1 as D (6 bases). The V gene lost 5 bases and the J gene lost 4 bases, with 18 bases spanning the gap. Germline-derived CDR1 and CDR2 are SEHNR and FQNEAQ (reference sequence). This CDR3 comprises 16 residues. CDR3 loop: CASSGGARLPYNEQFF. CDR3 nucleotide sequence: TGTGCCAGCAGCGGGGGCGCTAGGCTACCATACAATGAGCAGTTCTTC.

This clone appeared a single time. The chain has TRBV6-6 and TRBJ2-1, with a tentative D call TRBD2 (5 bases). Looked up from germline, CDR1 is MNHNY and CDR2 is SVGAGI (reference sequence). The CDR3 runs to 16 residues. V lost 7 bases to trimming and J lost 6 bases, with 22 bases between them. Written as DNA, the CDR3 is TGTGCCAGCAATTTACATAGCGACCCGCGTGGCAATGAGCAGTTCTTC. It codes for CASNLHSDPRGNEQFF.

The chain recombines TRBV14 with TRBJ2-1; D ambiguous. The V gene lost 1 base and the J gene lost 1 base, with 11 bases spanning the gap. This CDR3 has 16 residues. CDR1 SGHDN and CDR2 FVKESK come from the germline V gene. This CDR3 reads CASSQGKPGSYNEQFF. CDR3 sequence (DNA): TGTGCCAGCAGCCAAGGGAAGCCCGGATCCTACAATGAGCAGTTCTTC.

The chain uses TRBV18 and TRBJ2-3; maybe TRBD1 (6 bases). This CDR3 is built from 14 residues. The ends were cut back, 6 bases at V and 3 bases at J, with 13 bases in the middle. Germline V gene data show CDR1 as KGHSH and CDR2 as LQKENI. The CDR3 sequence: CASSSQGKTDTQYF. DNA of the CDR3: TGTGCCAGCTCGTCCCAGGGGAAAACAGATACGCAGTATTTT.

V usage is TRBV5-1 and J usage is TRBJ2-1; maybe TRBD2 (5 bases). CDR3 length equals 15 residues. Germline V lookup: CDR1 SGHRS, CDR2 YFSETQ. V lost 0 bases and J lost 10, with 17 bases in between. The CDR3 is CASSLGAGGLREQFF. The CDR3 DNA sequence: TGCGCCAGCAGCTTGGGTGCGGGTGGGCTACGGGAGCAGTTCTTC.

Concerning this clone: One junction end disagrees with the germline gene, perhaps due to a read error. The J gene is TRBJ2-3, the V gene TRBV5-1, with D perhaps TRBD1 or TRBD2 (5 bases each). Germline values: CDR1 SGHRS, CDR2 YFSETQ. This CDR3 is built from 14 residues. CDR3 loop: CATSRSQEGDTQYF. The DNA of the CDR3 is TGCGCCACCAGCCGGTCCCAAGAGGGGGATACGCAGTATTTT.

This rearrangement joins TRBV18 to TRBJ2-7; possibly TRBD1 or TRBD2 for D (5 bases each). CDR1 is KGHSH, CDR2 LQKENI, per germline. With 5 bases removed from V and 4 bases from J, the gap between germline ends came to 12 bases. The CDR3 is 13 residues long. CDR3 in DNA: TGTGCCAGCTCAACCGGGACGGTATACGAGCAGTACTTC. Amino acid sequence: CASSTGTVYEQYF. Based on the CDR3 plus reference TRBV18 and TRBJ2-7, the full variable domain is NAGVMQNPRHLVRRRGQEARLRCSPMKGHSHVYWYRQLPEEGLKFMVYLQKENIIDESGMPKERFSAEFPKEGPSILRIQQVVRGDSAAYFCASSTGTVYEQYFGPGTRLTVT.

The CDR3 spells CASSLVSGSLDEQFF. The CDR3 DNA is TGTGCCAGCAGTTTGGTTAGCGGGAGTTTGGATGAGCAGTTCTTC. This chain connects TRBV27 to TRBJ2-1, with 9 positions matching TRBD2. With 3 bases clipped from V and 8 bases from J, the junction kept 8 bases outside the gene matches. Germline V lookup: CDR1 MNHEY, CDR2 SMNVEV (reference sequence). The CDR3 is made up of 15 amino acids.

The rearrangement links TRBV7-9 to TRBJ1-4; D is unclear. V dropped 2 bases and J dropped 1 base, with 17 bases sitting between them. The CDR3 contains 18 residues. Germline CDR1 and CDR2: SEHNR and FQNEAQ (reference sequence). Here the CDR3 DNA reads TGTGCCAGCAGCTTATTGCGGCCTAATATGCTAACTAATGAAAAACTGTTTTTT. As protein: CASSLLRPNMLTNEKLFF.

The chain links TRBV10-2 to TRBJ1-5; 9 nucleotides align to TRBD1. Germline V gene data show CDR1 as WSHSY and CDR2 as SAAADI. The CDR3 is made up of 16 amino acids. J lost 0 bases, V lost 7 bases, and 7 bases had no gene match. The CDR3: CASIDRDRVSNQPQHF. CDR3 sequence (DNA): TGCGCCAGCATAGACCGGGACAGGGTTAGCAATCAGCCCCAGCATTTT.

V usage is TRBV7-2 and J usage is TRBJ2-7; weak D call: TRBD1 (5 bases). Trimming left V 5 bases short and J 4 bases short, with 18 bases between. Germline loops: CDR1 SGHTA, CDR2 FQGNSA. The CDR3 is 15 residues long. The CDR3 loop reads CASSPGWGEKYEQYF. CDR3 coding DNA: TGTGCCAGCAGCCCGGGTTGGGGCGAAAAGTACGAGCAGTACTTC.

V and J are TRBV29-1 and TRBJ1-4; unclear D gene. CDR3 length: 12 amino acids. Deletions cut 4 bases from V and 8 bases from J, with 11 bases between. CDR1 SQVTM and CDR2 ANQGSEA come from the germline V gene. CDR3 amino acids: CSVALAPEKLFF. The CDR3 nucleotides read TGCAGCGTTGCGCTGGCCCCGGAAAAACTGTTTTTT.

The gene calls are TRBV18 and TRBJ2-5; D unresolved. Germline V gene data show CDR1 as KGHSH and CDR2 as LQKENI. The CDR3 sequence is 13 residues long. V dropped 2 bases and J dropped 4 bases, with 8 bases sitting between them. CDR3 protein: CASSPTILETQYF. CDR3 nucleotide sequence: TGTGCCAGCTCACCAACCATCCTAGAGACCCAGTACTTC.